This T cell receptor (beta chain) emerged from a study of metastatic and nonmetastatic thyroid tumors. V dropped 1 base and J dropped 7 bases, with 14 bases sitting between them. The CDR3 loop spans 14 amino acids. The germline gives CDR1 MNHNS, CDR2 SASEGT. Not a single patient had been given any form of treatment at any point before undergoing thyroid surgery. TCRdb redid the clone calls on the PCR reads using MiXCR. Of about 17,000 clones listed, 34% are singletons. This clonotype originated in a female donor with papillary thyroid cancer or a benign thyroid nodule (not recorded which). Some clones in this sample may be carry-over from other donors' samples. Sequencing was done on a sample of tumor tissue. The chain uses TRBV6-1 and TRBJ2-7, with a tentative D call TRBD1 (7 bases). CDR3 sequence (DNA): TGTGCCAGCAGTGAAGGCGGGACAGCACGGGAGCAGTACTTC. Its protein is CASSEGGTAREQYF.